This T cell receptor (beta chain) was sequenced in a study of CD4+ T cells in melanoma. Notes on the study in general: CD8+ T cell, macrophage and B cell function reportedly correlated with neoantigen-specific CD4+ T cells. Neoantigen-specific CD4+ T cells in melanoma reportedly had diverse differentiation states.

Worth noting for this clone: The antigen is not known.

The assay was immunoSEQ multiplex PCR, and TCRdb's table has in-frame clones only and misses some. The profile shows about 120,000 clones, roughly 90% of them singletons. V lost 0 bases, J lost 3 bases, and 8 bases lay in between. Looked up from germline, CDR1 is ENHRY and CDR2 is SYGVKD. The CDR3 consists of 14 residues. This clonotype was sampled from a human donor with melanoma. The source material was peripheral blood. J is TRBJ1-1 and V is TRBV10-3; maybe TRBD1 (5 bases). This CDR3 is CAISESGGHTEAFF. In DNA form, the CDR3 reads TGTGCCATCAGTGAGTCTGGGGGACACACTGAAGCTTTCTTT.